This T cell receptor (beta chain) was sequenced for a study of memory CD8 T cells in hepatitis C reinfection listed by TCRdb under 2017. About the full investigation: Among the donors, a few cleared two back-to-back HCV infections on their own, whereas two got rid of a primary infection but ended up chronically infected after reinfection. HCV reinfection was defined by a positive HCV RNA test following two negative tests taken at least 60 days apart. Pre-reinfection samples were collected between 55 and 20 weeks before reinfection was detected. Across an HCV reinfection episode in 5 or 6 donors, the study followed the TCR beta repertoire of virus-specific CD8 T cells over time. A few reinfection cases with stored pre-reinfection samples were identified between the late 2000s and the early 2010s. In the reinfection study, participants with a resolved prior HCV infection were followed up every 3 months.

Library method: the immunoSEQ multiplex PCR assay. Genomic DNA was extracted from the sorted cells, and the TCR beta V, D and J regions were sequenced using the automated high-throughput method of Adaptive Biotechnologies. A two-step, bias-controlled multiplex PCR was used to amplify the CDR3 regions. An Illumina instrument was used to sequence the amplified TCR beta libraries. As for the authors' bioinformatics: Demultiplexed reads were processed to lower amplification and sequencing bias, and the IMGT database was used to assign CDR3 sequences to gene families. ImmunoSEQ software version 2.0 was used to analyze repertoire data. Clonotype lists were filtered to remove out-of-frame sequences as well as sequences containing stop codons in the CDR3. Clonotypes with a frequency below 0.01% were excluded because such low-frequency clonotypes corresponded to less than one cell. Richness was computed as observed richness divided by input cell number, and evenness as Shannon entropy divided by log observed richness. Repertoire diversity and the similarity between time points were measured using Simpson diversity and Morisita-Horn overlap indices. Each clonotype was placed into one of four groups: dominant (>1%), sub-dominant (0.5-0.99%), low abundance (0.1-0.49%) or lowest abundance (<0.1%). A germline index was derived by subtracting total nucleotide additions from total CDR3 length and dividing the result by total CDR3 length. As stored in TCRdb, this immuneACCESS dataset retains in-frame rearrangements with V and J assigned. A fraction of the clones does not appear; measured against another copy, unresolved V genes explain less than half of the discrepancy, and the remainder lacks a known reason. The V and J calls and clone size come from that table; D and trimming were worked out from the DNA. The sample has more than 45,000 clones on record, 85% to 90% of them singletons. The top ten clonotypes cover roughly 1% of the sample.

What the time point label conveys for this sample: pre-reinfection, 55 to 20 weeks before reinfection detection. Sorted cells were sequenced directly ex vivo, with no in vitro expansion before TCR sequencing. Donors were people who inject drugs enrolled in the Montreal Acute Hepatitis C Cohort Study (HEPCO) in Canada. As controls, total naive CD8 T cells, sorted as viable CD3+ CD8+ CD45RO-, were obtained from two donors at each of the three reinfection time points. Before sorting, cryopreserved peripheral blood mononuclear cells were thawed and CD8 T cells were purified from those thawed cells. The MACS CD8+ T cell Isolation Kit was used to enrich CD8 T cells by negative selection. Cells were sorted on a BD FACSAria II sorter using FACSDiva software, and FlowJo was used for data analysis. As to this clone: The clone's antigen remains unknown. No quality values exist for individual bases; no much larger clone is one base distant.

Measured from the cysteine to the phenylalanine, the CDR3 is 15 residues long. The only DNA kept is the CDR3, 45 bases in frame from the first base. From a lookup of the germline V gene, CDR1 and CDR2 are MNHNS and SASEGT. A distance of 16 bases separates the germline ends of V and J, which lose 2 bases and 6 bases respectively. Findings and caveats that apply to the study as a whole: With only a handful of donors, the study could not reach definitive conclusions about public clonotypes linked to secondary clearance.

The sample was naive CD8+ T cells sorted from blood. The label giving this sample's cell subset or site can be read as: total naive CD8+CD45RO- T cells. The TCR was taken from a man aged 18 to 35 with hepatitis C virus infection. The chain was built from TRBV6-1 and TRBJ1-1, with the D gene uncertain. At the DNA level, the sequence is TGTGCCAGCAGTGAATTTCGTCCCCGGGGAGCTGAAGCTTTCTTT. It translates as CASSEFRPRGAEAFF.